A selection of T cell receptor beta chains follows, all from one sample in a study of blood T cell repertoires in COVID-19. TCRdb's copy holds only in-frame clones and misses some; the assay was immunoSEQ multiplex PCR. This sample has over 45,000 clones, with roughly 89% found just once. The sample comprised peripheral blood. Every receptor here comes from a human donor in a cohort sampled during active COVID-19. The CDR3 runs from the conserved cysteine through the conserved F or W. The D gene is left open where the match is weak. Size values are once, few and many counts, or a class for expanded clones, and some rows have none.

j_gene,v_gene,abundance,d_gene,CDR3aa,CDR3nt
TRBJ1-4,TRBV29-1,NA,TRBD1,CSVEESGTANEKLFF,TGCAGCGTTGAAGAATCGGGGACAGCTAATGAAAAACTGTTTTTT
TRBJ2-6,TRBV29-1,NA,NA,CSVEHFGGGSGANVLTF,TGCAGCGTTGAGCATTTTGGCGGTGGCTCTGGGGCCAACGTCCTGACTTTC
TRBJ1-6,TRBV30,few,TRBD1,CAWGDRVNSPLHF,TGTGCCTGGGGGGACAGGGTTAATTCACCCCTCCACTTT
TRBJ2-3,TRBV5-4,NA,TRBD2,CASSLGYVAGEEYF,TGTGCCAGCAGCTTGGGCTATGTCGCGGGGGAGGAGTATTTT
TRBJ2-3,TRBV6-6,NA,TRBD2,CASSSPSGGTDTQYF,TGTGCCAGCAGTTCCCCTAGCGGGGGCACAGATACGCAGTATTTT
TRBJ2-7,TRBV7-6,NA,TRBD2,CASSLVLVAGVGDEQYF,TGTGCCAGCAGCTTAGTGCTGGTAGCGGGGGTTGGAGACGAGCAGTACTTC
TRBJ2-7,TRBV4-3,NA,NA,CASSQEFRGSYEQYF,TGCGCCAGCAGCCAAGAGTTCCGGGGCTCCTACGAGCAGTACTTC
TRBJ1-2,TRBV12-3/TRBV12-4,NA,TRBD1,CASSLAETGGNTF,TGTGCCAGCAGTTTAGCCGAGACAGGGGGAAACACCTTC
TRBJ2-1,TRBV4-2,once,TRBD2,CASSSEDGPGLAGELEQFF,TGTGCCAGCAGCTCTGAGGACGGCCCGGGACTAGCGGGAGAGCTTGAGCAGTTCTTC
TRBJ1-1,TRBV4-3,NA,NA,CASSQDLRDPSVTEAFF,TGCGCCAGCAGCCAAGATCTCCGGGATCCATCGGTCACTGAAGCTTTCTTT
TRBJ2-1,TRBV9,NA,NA,CASGGMNEQFF,TGTGCCAGTGGGGGGATGAATGAGCAGTTCTTC
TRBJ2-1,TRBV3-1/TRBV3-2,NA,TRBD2,CASSLTGTSVAEQFF,TGTGCCAGCAGCCTTACCGGGACTAGCGTCGCTGAGCAGTTCTTC
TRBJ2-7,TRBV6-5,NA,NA,CASSPRLVQYEQYF,TGTGCCAGCAGCCCCCGGCTAGTTCAGTACGAGCAGTACTTC
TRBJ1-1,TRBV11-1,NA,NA,CASSWGRSAFF,TGTGCCAGCAGCTGGGGCAGGTCTGCTTTCTTT
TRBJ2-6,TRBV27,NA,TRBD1,CASSPRDRVLGANVLTF,TGTGCCAGCAGCCCGAGGGACAGGGTTCTTGGGGCCAACGTCCTGACTTTC
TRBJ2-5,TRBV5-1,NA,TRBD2,CASSSGLAGAGETQYF,TGCGCCAGCAGCTCAGGACTAGCGGGAGCAGGGGAGACCCAGTACTTC
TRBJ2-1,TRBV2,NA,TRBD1,CASSRTGTAYNEQFF,TGTGCCAGCAGCCGAACCGGGACAGCCTACAATGAGCAGTTCTTC
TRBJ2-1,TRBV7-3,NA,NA,CASSTYPLAVGYNEQFF,TGTGCCAGCAGCACATACCCCCTGGCGGTTGGCTACAATGAGCAGTTCTTC
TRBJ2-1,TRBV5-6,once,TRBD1,CASSSDRGSEQFF,TGTGCCAGCAGTTCTGACAGGGGGTCTGAGCAGTTCTTC
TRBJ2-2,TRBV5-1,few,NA,CASSRTVDGELFF,TGCGCCAGCAGCCGAACAGTGGACGGGGAGCTGTTTTTT
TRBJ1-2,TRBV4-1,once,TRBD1,CASSQGSTGQITYGYTF,TGCGCCAGCAGCCAAGGCTCTACGGGACAGATAACCTATGGCTACACCTTC
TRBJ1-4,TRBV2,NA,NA,CASSSSLYEKLFF,TGTGCCAGCAGTTCGAGTCTATATGAAAAACTGTTTTTT
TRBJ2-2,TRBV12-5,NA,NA,CASGHGTLNTGELFF,TGTGCTAGTGGGCACGGGACACTGAACACCGGGGAGCTGTTTTTT
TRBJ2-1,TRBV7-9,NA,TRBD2,CASSSRLAGVQQEQFF,TGTGCCAGCAGCTCCCGACTAGCGGGGGTGCAGCAGGAGCAGTTCTTC
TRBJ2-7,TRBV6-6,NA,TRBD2,CASSYNPRLAPGEQYF,TGTGCCAGCAGTTACAACCCCAGACTAGCCCCGGGCGAGCAGTACTTC
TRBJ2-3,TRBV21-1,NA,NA,CASSTLYRDSRTDTQYF,TGTGCCAGCAGCACTCTTTACCGGGACAGTCGCACAGATACGCAGTATTTT
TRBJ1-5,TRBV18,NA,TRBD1,CASSSGQGGSNQPQHF,TGTGCCAGCTCATCTGGACAGGGCGGGAGCAATCAGCCCCAGCATTTT